This TCR beta chain was observed in a study of T-cell reconstitution after alpha-beta-depleted transplantation in children. Study-wide results and caveats: Some patients owed their high day-60 TCRbeta diversity to surviving recipient T cells and thymic progenitors. One year after transplant, T-cell counts and diversity came mostly from newly produced T cells. Roughly two months post-transplant, alpha-beta T cells reportedly originated from several hundred graft clones that had expanded.

Unique molecular identifiers were built into the TCRbeta library. TCRdb analysed the PCR reads with MiXCR anew, one entry per CDR3 protein. The sample lists about 980,000 distinct CDR3 sequences, 25% to 35% seen once, with roughly 28% in the top ten. Note on this clonotype: Its antigen remains unknown.

Germline values: CDR1 SGHVS, CDR2 FQNEAQ. V was trimmed by 5 bases and J by 6 bases, leaving 11 bases between them. The CDR3 has 12 residues. This TCR came from a boy under two years old who had a stem cell transplant for SCID, so the T cells may come from the graft donor. The chain uses TRBV7-8 and TRBJ2-7; D not resolved. The specimen comprised PBMCs, mostly from graft donor cells, sampled 360 days after TCRalphabeta/CD19-depleted stem cell transplant. The CDR3 coding sequence is TGTGCCAGCAGCCGGCCATCTCGCGAGCAGTACTTC. Residues: CASSRPSREQYF.